The 31 T cell receptor beta chains below all came from one sample that was sequenced in a study of blood T cell repertoires in COVID-19. The repertoire was sequenced with immunoSEQ multiplex PCR; TCRdb's copy has only in-frame clones and lacks some. This sample yields some 240,000 clones, of which roughly 80% are seen a single time; roughly 7% belongs to the top ten. Sequencing input: peripheral blood. The receptors were sampled from a woman between 65 and 79 years old with acute or convalescent COVID-19.

This chain links TRBV29-1 with TRBJ2-2; 7 bases align to TRBD1. The germline V gene has CDR1 SQVTM and CDR2 ANQGSEA. The J segment lost 1 base and the V segment lost 6 bases, leaving 5 bases of the junction unmatched. This CDR3 is 14 amino acids long. CDR3 sequence (DNA): TGCAGCGTCATAACAGGGGAGAACACCGGGGAGCTGTTTTTT. Encoded protein: CSVITGENTGELFF.

The chain uses TRBV24-1 and TRBJ1-2, with TRBD1 identical over 9 bases. This CDR3 is 15 amino acids long. CDR1 and CDR2 (germline): KGHDR, SFDVKD. Losses at the gene ends were 4 bases for V and 7 bases for J; bases not matched to a gene: 9. The CDR3, as DNA: TGTGCCACCAGTGACCCTGGACAGGGGTGGGGTGGCTACACCTTC. The encoded protein is CATSDPGQGWGGYTF.

The chain links TRBV7-8 to TRBJ2-4, with 7 bases matching TRBD1. From germline, CDR1 is SGHVS and CDR2 FQNEAQ. V dropped 5 bases and J dropped 0; count of bases not matched to a gene: 22. This CDR3 contains 21 residues. CDR3 loop: CASSREQGTDIIYSAKNIQYF. CDR3 DNA sequence: TGTGCCAGCAGCCGTGAACAGGGGACGGATATTATTTATTCAGCCAAAAACATTCAGTACTTC. Full variable domain (remainder filled in from reference TRBV7-8 and TRBJ2-4): GAGVSQSPRYKVAKRGQDVALRCDPISGHVSLFWYQQALGQGPEFLTYFQNEAQLDKSGLPSDRFFAERPEGSVSTLKIQRTQQEDSAVYLCASSREQGTDIIYSAKNIQYFGAGTRLSVL.

J is TRBJ1-5 and V is TRBV5-3; TRBD1 matches 10 bases. TRBV5-3 is an ORF; its function is uncertain. This CDR3 region has 14 residues. Unmatched junction bases numbered 5, after V lost 7 bases and J lost 4 bases. In DNA, the CDR3 is TGTGCCAGAGACTGGGACAGGGGTAATCAGCCCCAGCATTTT. Protein sequence: CARDWDRGNQPQHF.

The chain combines TRBV3-1 (or the pseudogene TRBV3-2) with TRBJ2-5, with 7 bases fitting TRBD2. V was clipped by 0 bases and J by 1 base; unmatched bases: 5. The CDR3 totals 16 residues. The germline V gene encodes CDR1 LGHDT and CDR2 YNNKEL (reference sequence). The DNA of the CDR3 is TGTGCCAGCAGCCAAGATTGGAGCGGGGCCCAAGAGACCCAGTACTTC. This encodes CASSQDWSGAQETQYF.

This chain joins TRBV5-8 and TRBJ1-5; the match to TRBD1 covers 10 bases. Germline V gene sequence: CDR1 SGHTS, CDR2 YDEGEE. V trimming: 6 bases; J trimming: 6 bases; junction bases outside the gene matches: 9. This CDR3 has 15 residues. The chain's CDR3 is CASNPRDRGRQPQHF. The DNA of the CDR3 is TGTGCCAGCAACCCCCGGGACAGGGGTCGTCAGCCCCAGCATTTT.

The chain employs TRBV2 and TRBJ2-5; a possible D gene is TRBD1 (5 bases). Germline V CDR1 and CDR2: SNHLY, FYNNEI. V lost 6 bases, J lost 5 bases, and 10 bases lay in between. The CDR3 runs 12 residues. CDR3 residues: CASRGLDETQYF. The CDR3 region has the DNA TGTGCCAGCAGGGGGCTCGACGAGACCCAGTACTTC.

The J gene is TRBJ2-3, the V gene TRBV4-3, with 8 bases identical to TRBD2. The junction had 8 bases not matched to a gene; V was cut back by 3 bases and J by 6 bases. The CDR3 is 15 amino acids. Germline V gene lookup returns CDR1 LGHNA and CDR2 YSLEER. CDR3 sequence: CASSHTRGGADTQYF. CDR3 sequence (DNA): TGCGCCAGCAGCCACACCCGGGGGGGTGCTGATACGCAGTATTTT.

The chain has TRBV11-2 and TRBJ2-1; 8 bases agree with TRBD2. Germline trimming cut 0 bases from V and 10 bases from J; bases unmatched to any gene: 2. This CDR3 has 13 residues. Germline V CDR1 and CDR2: SGHAT, FQNNGV. The CDR3 spells CASSLDRGGEQFF. In DNA form, the CDR3 reads TGTGCCAGCAGCTTAGATCGGGGGGGAGAGCAGTTCTTC.

This clone occurred once. The chain links TRBV7-6 to TRBJ1-3, with 8 bases that match TRBD1. The CDR3 spans 22 residues. Germline V gene data show CDR1 as SGHVS and CDR2 as FNYEAQ. V lost 2 bases and J lost 0; bases outside the gene matches: 21. CDR3 DNA: TGTGCCAGCAGCTTATATCAGGAGACAGGGGCCCCCTGGGTATCCTCTGGAAACACCATATATTTT. Its protein product is CASSLYQETGAPWVSSGNTIYF.

This rearrangement joins TRBV7-2 to TRBJ2-3; 10 nucleotides match TRBD1. Germline loops: CDR1 SGHTA, CDR2 FQGNSA. The ends lost 5 bases at V and 6 bases at J; junction bases unmatched: 5. There are 14 residues in the CDR3. The DNA for the CDR3 is TGTGCCAGCAGCGCGGGACAGGGGAGGGATACGCAGTATTTT. Translated: CASSAGQGRDTQYF.

The V gene is TRBV2, the J gene TRBJ2-3; 8 bases match TRBD2. The CDR3 is made up of 13 amino acids. The V and J ends lost 3 bases and 5 bases, in that order; junction bases with no gene match: 1. Germline V lookup: CDR1 SNHLY, CDR2 FYNNEI. CDR3: CASSDGTRDTQYF. Written as DNA, the CDR3 is TGTGCCAGCAGTGACGGGACTAGAGATACGCAGTATTTT.

The chain uses TRBV7-2 and TRBJ2-3; D is possibly TRBD1 (5 bases). Germline V gene data show CDR1 as SGHTA and CDR2 as FQGNSA. With 2 bases removed from V and 5 bases from J, the gap between germline ends came to 11 bases. The CDR3 covers 14 residues. The CDR3 DNA follows: TGTGCCAGCAGCTTACGTGGGGCGGTAGATACGCAGTATTTT. It specifies CASSLRGAVDTQYF.

The rearrangement uses TRBV10-1 and TRBJ2-1; possible D gene TRBD2, 7 bases. Trimming took 6 bases from V and 8 from J, leaving 17 bases between them. CDR3 length: 14 amino acids. CDR1 is WNHNN and CDR2 is SYGVQD in the germline V gene (reference sequence). CDR3: CASSRGALMDEQFF. CDR3 nucleotide sequence: TGCGCCAGCAGCCGGGGGGCCTTGATGGATGAGCAGTTCTTC.

The chain carries TRBV6-4 and TRBJ2-5, with 12 bases lining up with TRBD1. The CDR3 runs 16 residues. Unmatched junction bases numbered 8, after V lost 5 bases and J lost 4 bases. Germline CDR1 is MRHNA and CDR2 is SNTAGT. CDR3 DNA sequence: TGTGCCAGCAGTTCCTCCGGGACAGGGGGCGCAGAGACCCAGTACTTC. Translated, it gives CASSSSGTGGAETQYF.

This clone showed up just a few times. This chain connects TRBV30 to TRBJ1-5; 10 nucleotides align to TRBD1. V dropped 6 bases and J dropped 7; count of bases not matched to a gene: 3. The CDR3 extends over 12 amino acids. Germline V gives CDR1 GTSNPN, CDR2 SVGIG (reference sequence). The DNA of the CDR3 is TGTGCCTGTGGGACAGGGGAACAGCCCCAGCATTTT. Its translation is CACGTGEQPQHF.

This clone was picked up a small number of times. Additional DNA sequences in this sample encode the identical CDR3. The V and J genes are TRBV12-3 or TRBV12-4 and TRBJ1-3; 7 nucleotides align to TRBD1. There are 12 residues in the CDR3. Trimming cost V 2 bases and J 8 bases; bases outside gene matches: 0. DNA of the CDR3: TGTGCCAGCAGTTTACAGGGGGACACCATATATTTT. It translates to CASSLQGDTIYF.

This chain joins TRBV9 and TRBJ1-1, with 12 bases fitting TRBD1. Germline assignment: CDR1 SGDLS and CDR2 YYNGEE. The trim removed 0 bases at V and 6 bases at J, leaving 3 bases unmatched. The CDR3 has 15 residues. The CDR3 sequence: CASSVAGTGGSEAFF. CDR3 nucleotide sequence: TGTGCCAGCAGCGTAGCCGGGACAGGGGGCTCTGAAGCTTTCTTT. Full variable domain (missing parts from reference TRBV9 and TRBJ1-1): DSGVTQTPKHLITATGQRVTLRCSPRSGDLSVYWYQQSLDQGLQFLIQYYNGEERAKGNILERFSAQQFPDLHSELNLSSLELGDSALYFCASSVAGTGGSEAFFGQGTRLTVV.

The chain uses TRBV7-9 and TRBJ2-1; a weak D match, TRBD2 (5 bases). The CDR3 totals 13 residues. Germline CDR1 and CDR2: SEHNR and FQNEAQ (reference sequence). Deletions cut 4 bases from V and 6 bases from J, with 10 bases between. The CDR3 DNA reads TGTGCCAGCAGCTCACGGGATGGCAATGAGCAGTTCTTC. Protein: CASSSRDGNEQFF.

The J gene is TRBJ2-3, the V gene TRBV10-1, with D tentatively TRBD2 (7 bases). CDR3 size: 15 residues. The V end was cut by 3 bases, the J end by 5 bases, with 15 bases between. Germline V lookup: CDR1 WNHNN, CDR2 SYGVQD (reference sequence). The CDR3 sequence: CASSDPRGAKDTQYF. CDR3 bases: TGCGCCAGCAGTGACCCCCGGGGGGCAAAAGATACGCAGTATTTT.

This sequence joins TRBV15 and TRBJ2-2; the D gene is possibly TRBD1 (6 bases). Germline V CDR1 and CDR2: LNHNV, YYDKDF (reference sequence). Trimming pared 3 bases from V and 0 bases from J, leaving 14 bases between. The length of the CDR3 is 17 residues. CDR3 DNA: TGTGCCACCAGCAGGTACTGGGACACCGCGAACACCGGGGAGCTGTTTTTT. This translates into CATSRYWDTANTGELFF. The whole variable domain, remainder taken from reference TRBV15 and TRBJ2-2, is DAMVIQNPRYQVTQFGKPVTLSCSQTLNHNVMYWYQQKSSQAPKLLFHYYDKDFNNEADTPDNFQSRRPNTSFCFLDIRSPGLGDTAMYLCATSRYWDTANTGELFFGEGSRLTVL.

The rearrangement joins TRBV14 to TRBJ1-2; D may be TRBD1 (5 bases). Trimming took 0 bases from V and 4 from J, leaving 9 bases between them. The CDR3 length is 14 residues. The germline V gene has CDR1 SGHDN and CDR2 FVKESK. CDR3: CASSQDITGYGYTF. The DNA for the CDR3 is TGTGCCAGCAGCCAAGATATAACAGGCTATGGCTACACCTTC.

The V and J genes are TRBV7-2 and TRBJ1-3; the D is unclear. With 4 bases removed from V and 2 bases from J, the gap between germline ends came to 6 bases. Germline V lookup: CDR1 SGHTA, CDR2 FQGNSA. This CDR3 is built from 13 residues. The CDR3 coding sequence is TGTGCCAGCAGCTGGACTCCTGGAAACACCATATATTTT. Translating gives CASSWTPGNTIYF.

V gene TRBV18 combines with J gene TRBJ1-2; D ambiguous. V lost 5 bases, J lost 7 bases, and 20 bases lay in between. Per germline, CDR1 KGHSH and CDR2 LQKENI. This CDR3 comprises 15 residues. CDR3 sequence reads: CASSSSIDPGAGYTF. The CDR3 DNA is TGTGCCAGCTCATCCAGCATCGATCCAGGTGCTGGCTACACCTTC.

Concerning this clone itself: This specimen includes other DNA sequences encoding the same CDR3. The chain uses TRBV4-3 and TRBJ2-3, with D perhaps matching TRBD2 (6 bases). Looked up from germline, CDR1 is LGHNA and CDR2 is YSLEER. This CDR3 contains 13 residues. The ends were cut back, 0 bases at V and 6 bases at J, with 7 bases in the middle. As DNA, the CDR3 is TGCGCCAGCAGCCAAGAGCTAGCGGATACGCAGTATTTT. As protein: CASSQELADTQYF.

The CDR3 is CATSDARHGNSPLHF. DNA for the CDR3: TGTGCCACCAGTGATGCGAGACATGGTAATTCACCCCTCCACTTT. The chain couples TRBV24-1 to TRBJ1-6; D call uncertain. This CDR3 comprises 15 residues. Trimming cost V 3 bases and J 6 bases, with 11 bases left between them. Per the germline V gene, CDR1 is KGHDR and CDR2 is SFDVKD.

CDR3 residues: CASSTTSGGETQYF. In DNA form, the CDR3 reads TGTGCCAGCAGTACGACTAGCGGCGGCGAGACCCAGTACTTC. The chain combines TRBV9 with TRBJ2-5; 9 nucleotides align to TRBD2. Germline assignment: CDR1 SGDLS and CDR2 YYNGEE. J gave up 5 bases and V 5 bases, and 7 bases lay outside the gene matches. The CDR3 is 14 amino acids.

This chain links TRBV5-5 with TRBJ1-6; 9 nucleotides align to TRBD1. Germline V gives CDR1 SGHKS, CDR2 YYEKEE (reference sequence). Trimming at V came to 1 base and at J to 7 bases, leaving 9 bases not matched to a gene. This CDR3 contains 17 residues. The CDR3 DNA sequence: TGTGCCAGCAGCTTGTTATCCCTGGGGACAGGGAATTCACCCCTCCACTTT. This codes for CASSLLSLGTGNSPLHF.

This clone was detected once. The V and J genes are TRBV30 and TRBJ2-7, with D hard to call. V was pared by 1 base and J by 5 bases, with 9 bases between. The CDR3 covers 12 residues. Germline CDR1 is GTSNPN and CDR2 is SVGIG (reference sequence). CDR3 region: CAWSGLNNEQYF. For the CDR3, the DNA is TGTGCCTGGAGTGGTCTGAACAACGAGCAGTACTTC.

This clone was counted once. The chain employs TRBV9 and TRBJ1-3; D perhaps matches TRBD1 (6 bases). Trimming stripped 0 bases from V and 8 bases from J, with 9 bases between. Germline V gene sequence: CDR1 SGDLS, CDR2 YYNGEE. This CDR3 spans 13 amino acids. CDR3 coding DNA: TGTGCCAGCAGCGTAGACAGGGTGGACACCATATATTTT. Protein product: CASSVDRVDTIYF.

In nucleotides, the CDR3 is TGTGCCAGCAGCCCCTACGGGGGGGACGCAGATACGCAGTATTTT. Translated, it gives CASSPYGGDADTQYF. The chain couples TRBV7-3 to TRBJ2-3; TRBD2 matches 8 bases. The CDR3 covers 15 residues. After removal of 5 bases from V and 4 bases from J, the junction contained 8 bases not matched to a gene. CDR1 and CDR2 from the germline V gene are SGHTA and FQGTGA.